This T cell receptor (beta chain) is drawn from a study of tumor and adjacent non-tumor tissue in lung cancer. For the study at large: The cohort had about 12 adenocarcinoma, a couple of squamous cell and 1 small cell patients. On average, productive TCRbeta reads reached roughly 4.2 million per sample.

Germline lookup yields CDR1 MNHEY and CDR2 SVGAGI. This CDR3 is built from 14 residues. Trimming stripped 9 bases from V and 3 bases from J, with 17 bases between. This clonotype was counted only a few times. What it binds is not known. The final CDR3 position lacks the conserved phenylalanine or tryptophan, pointing to a likely read error. A modified ARM-PCR protocol with three rounds of nested PCR amplified TCRbeta. TCRdb used MiXCR to reprocess the multiplex PCR reads, holding one entry per CDR3 protein. The data show tens of thousands of distinct CDR3 sequences, with approximately 72% seen just once and 8% to 10% held by the top ten. Findings of the study overall: Tumor TCR diversity, when higher, was linked to shorter survival. TCR diversity was significantly greater in tumor than normal lung tissue.

No cell sorting was done before RNA was extracted from the tissue. Sequencing input: lung tumor tissue. V and J are TRBV6-5 and TRBJ1-1; the D is unclear. The receptor was isolated from a woman aged 35 to 49 with non-small cell lung cancer. CDR3 protein: CASSSLGRDTEAFI. Written as DNA, the CDR3 is TGTGCCAGTAGCAGCCTGGGAAGGGACACTGAAGCTTTCATT.